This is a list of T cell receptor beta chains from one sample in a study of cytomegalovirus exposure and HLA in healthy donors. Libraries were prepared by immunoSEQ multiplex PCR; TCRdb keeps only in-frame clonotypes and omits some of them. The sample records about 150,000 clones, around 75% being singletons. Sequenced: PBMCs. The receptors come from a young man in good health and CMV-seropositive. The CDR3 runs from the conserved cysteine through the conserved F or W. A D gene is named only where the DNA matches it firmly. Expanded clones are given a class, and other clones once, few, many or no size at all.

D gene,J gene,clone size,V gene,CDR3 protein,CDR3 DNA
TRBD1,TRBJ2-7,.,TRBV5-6,CASRTGLSEQYF,TGTGCCAGCAGGACAGGGCTGAGCGAGCAGTACTTC
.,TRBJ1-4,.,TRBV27,CASSFAGRDNEKLFF,TGTGCCAGCAGTTTTGCAGGTCGAGACAATGAAAAACTGTTTTTT
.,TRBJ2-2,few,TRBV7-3,CASSSGPLTGELFF,TGTGCCAGCAGCTCAGGGCCCCTGACCGGGGAGCTGTTTTTT
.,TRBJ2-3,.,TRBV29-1,CSVEEAADTQYF,TGCAGCGTTGAGGAAGCGGCAGATACGCAGTATTTT
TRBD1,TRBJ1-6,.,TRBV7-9,CASSLGQGENSPLHF,TGTGCCAGCAGCTTAGGACAGGGCGAAAATTCACCCCTCCACTTT
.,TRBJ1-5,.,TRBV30,CAWSAGSNQPQHF,TGTGCCTGGAGTGCAGGGAGCAATCAGCCCCAGCATTTT
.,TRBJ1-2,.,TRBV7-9,CASSPPGGTLFYTF,TGTGCCAGCAGCCCCCCCGGCGGTACCCTATTCTACACCTTC
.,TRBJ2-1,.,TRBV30,CAWSLIESEQFF,TGTGCCTGGAGTTTAATTGAGAGTGAGCAGTTCTTC
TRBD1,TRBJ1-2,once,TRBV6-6,CASSYLGRGQDGYTF,TGTGCCAGCAGTTACCTCGGCAGGGGGCAAGATGGCTACACCTTC
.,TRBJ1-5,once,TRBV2,CASSGQPNQPQHF,TGTGCCAGCAGCGGACAGCCCAATCAGCCCCAGCATTTT
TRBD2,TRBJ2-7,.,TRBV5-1,CASSLVSSGGIYEQYF,TGCGCCAGCAGCTTGGTGTCTAGCGGGGGTATCTACGAGCAGTACTTC
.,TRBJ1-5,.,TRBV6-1,CASSERGNVHQPQHF,TGTGCCAGCAGTGAAAGGGGGAACGTGCATCAGCCCCAGCATTTT
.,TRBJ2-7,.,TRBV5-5,CASSSYQGKYEQYF,TGTGCCAGCAGCTCATACCAGGGGAAGTACGAGCAGTACTTC
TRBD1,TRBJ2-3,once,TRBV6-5,CASSYSGGPPDTQYF,TGTGCCAGCAGTTACTCAGGGGGCCCTCCAGATACGCAGTATTTT
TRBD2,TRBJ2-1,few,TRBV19,CASSIGWGGYNEQFF,TGTGCCAGTAGTATCGGGTGGGGGGGTTACAATGAGCAGTTCTTC
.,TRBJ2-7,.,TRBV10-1,CASSGGYEQYF,TGCGCCAGCTCCGGCGGTTACGAGCAGTACTTC
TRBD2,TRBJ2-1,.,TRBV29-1,CSVATSGRANEQFF,TGCAGCGTTGCGACTAGCGGGAGGGCCAATGAGCAGTTCTTC
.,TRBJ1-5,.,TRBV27,CASSLRLSGNQPQHF,TGTGCCAGCAGTTTAAGACTTTCGGGCAATCAGCCCCAGCATTTT
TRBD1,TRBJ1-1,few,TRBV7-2,CASSLVSGGRETEAFF,TGTGCCAGCAGCTTAGTTTCAGGGGGAAGGGAGACTGAAGCTTTCTTT
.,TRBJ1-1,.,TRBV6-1,CASSELWGRGTEAFF,TGTGCCAGCAGTGAATTGTGGGGAAGGGGCACTGAAGCTTTCTTT
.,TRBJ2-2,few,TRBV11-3,CASSSSRGKRTGELFF,TGTGCCAGCAGCTCGAGCAGGGGAAAGCGCACCGGGGAGCTGTTTTTT
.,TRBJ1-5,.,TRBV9,CASSVEDSANQPQHF,TGTGCCAGCAGCGTGGAGGACAGCGCTAATCAGCCCCAGCATTTT
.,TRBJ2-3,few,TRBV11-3,CASSYYPGDTQYF,TGTGCCAGCAGCTACTACCCCGGGGATACGCAGTATTTT
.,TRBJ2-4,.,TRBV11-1,CASRGSMENIQYF,TGTGCCAGCCGAGGATCAATGGAAAACATTCAGTACTTC
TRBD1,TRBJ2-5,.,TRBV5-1,CASSPGTGVLETQYF,TGCGCCAGCAGTCCCGGGACAGGGGTTTTGGAGACCCAGTACTTC
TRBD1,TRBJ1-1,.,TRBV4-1,CASSQEVRQGGTEAFF,TGCGCCAGCAGCCAAGAAGTCAGACAGGGAGGTACTGAAGCTTTCTTT
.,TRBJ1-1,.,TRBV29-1,CSVEGTAGVNTEAFF,TGCAGCGTTGAAGGGACCGCGGGGGTGAACACTGAAGCTTTCTTT
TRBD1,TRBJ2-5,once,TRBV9,CASSSSQGARGETQYF,TGTGCCAGCAGCTCTAGTCAGGGGGCACGAGGAGAGACCCAGTACTTC
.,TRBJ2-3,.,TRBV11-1,CASSSGADTQYF,TGTGCCAGCAGTTCAGGGGCAGATACGCAGTATTTT
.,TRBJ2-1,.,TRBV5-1,CASSPSPGGYNEQFF,TGCGCCAGCAGCCCTAGTCCAGGAGGCTACAATGAGCAGTTCTTC
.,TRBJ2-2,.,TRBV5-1,CASMFTGSLNGELFF,TGCGCCAGCATGTTTACAGGGTCCCTGAACGGGGAGCTGTTTTTT
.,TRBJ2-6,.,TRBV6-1,CASEALGANVLTF,TGTGCCAGCGAGGCTTTGGGGGCCAACGTCCTGACTTTC
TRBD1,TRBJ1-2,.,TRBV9,CASSATGGDRYGYTF,TGTGCCAGCAGCGCAACAGGGGGCGATCGCTATGGCTACACCTTC
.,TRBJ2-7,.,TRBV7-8,CASSLVALSDEQYF,TGTGCCAGCAGCTTAGTCGCCCTCTCGGACGAGCAGTACTTC
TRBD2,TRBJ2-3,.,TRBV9,CASSLGTSGLPTDTQYF,TGTGCCAGCAGCCTCGGGACTAGCGGTCTCCCCACAGATACGCAGTATTTT
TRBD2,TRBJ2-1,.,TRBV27,CASSLVRTSNEQFF,TGTGCCAGCAGTTTGGTCCGGACTAGCAATGAGCAGTTCTTC
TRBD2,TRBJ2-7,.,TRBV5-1,CASSFGLAGYEQYF,TGCGCCAGCAGCTTCGGACTAGCGGGCTACGAGCAGTACTTC
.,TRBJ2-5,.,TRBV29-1,CSVVRGFGETQYF,TGCAGCGTTGTCAGGGGCTTCGGGGAGACCCAGTACTTC
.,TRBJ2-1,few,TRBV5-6,CASSLYGGSYNEQFF,TGTGCCAGCAGCTTGTATGGAGGCTCCTACAATGAGCAGTTCTTC
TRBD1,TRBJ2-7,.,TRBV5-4,CASSLMSGGASGTREQYF,TGTGCCAGCAGCTTGATGTCAGGGGGCGCCTCAGGTACTAGGGAGCAGTACTTC
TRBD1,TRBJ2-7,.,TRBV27,CASSRQGRSYEQYF,TGTGCCAGCAGCAGACAGGGTAGATCCTACGAGCAGTACTTC
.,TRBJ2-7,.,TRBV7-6,CASSFHDFAYEQYF,TGTGCCAGCAGCTTCCATGACTTCGCCTACGAGCAGTACTTC
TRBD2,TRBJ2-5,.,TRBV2,CANRPTSGVETQYF,TGTGCCAATCGACCGACTAGCGGAGTAGAGACCCAGTACTTC
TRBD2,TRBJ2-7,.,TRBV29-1,CSVETSGLYEQYF,TGCAGCGTTGAAACTAGCGGTCTCTACGAGCAGTACTTC
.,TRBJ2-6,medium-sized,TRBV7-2,CASSLDSGSGANVLTF,TGTGCCAGCAGCTTAGACAGCGGCTCTGGGGCCAACGTCCTGACTTTC